This TCR beta chain was found in a study of cytomegalovirus exposure and HLA in healthy donors. PCR was performed using 60 Vbeta and 13 Jbeta primers. Data came from immunoSEQ multiplex PCR; TCRdb stores just in-frame clones and leaves some out. The sample lists 100,000 to 150,000 clones, about 80% occurring once. Trimming took 6 bases from V and 2 from J; bases not matched to a gene: 6. Looked up from germline, CDR1 is ENHRY and CDR2 is SYGVKD. The CDR3 is made up of 15 amino acids. The chain recombines TRBV10-3 with TRBJ2-2, with 7 positions matching TRBD1. The source of this sequence is a man aged 25-40 years in good health and CMV-seronegative. Sequencing was done on a sample of PBMCs. CDR3 sequence reads: CAIRPRDSNTGELFF. Here the CDR3 DNA reads TGTGCCATCAGACCCCGGGACAGTAACACCGGGGAGCTGTTTTTT.